This record concerns one TCR beta chain sequence. Germline assignment: CDR1 SEHNR and CDR2 FQNEAQ (reference sequence). The CDR3 totals 14 residues. Deletions cut 7 bases from V and 4 bases from J, with 17 bases between. Primers: 60 Vbeta forward and 13 Jbeta reverse. TCRdb keeps only in-frame clones here, not all; method: immunoSEQ multiplex PCR. The table has fewer than 200,000 clones, roughly 75% seen once. These data originate in a study of cytomegalovirus exposure and HLA in healthy donors. This sequence joins TRBV7-9 and TRBJ2-7; a weak D match, TRBD1 (6 bases). The sequencing sample was made of PBMCs. The sequence derives from a middle-aged man in good health and CMV-seronegative. The chain's CDR3 is CASTPGRGLYEQYF. The DNA of the CDR3 is TGTGCCAGCACCCCTGGCAGGGGCCTTTACGAGCAGTACTTC.